These 5 T cell receptor beta chains came from one sample sequenced in a study of PD-1 blockade in classical Hodgkin lymphoma (dated by TCRdb to about 2020). Interpreted using the paper, the time point label stands for: cycle 4 day 1 (C4D1), after five to seven weeks of nivolumab. All trial patients had relapsed after autologous stem cell transplantation, with cohorts A, B and C differing in prior brentuximab vedotin exposure. The library was produced with the immunoSEQ multiplex PCR assay. TCRdb stores this immuneACCESS table with in-frame sequences only. Part of the clones is absent; in the studies checked, under half of the shortfall reflects unresolved V genes, and no reason is known for the rest. This sample holds tens of thousands of clones; 80% were observed only once. The top ten clonotypes cover around 19% of the sample. The sample consisted of peripheral blood mononuclear cells (PBMCs), taken before the fourth cycle of nivolumab. The receptors were gathered from a human donor with classical Hodgkin lymphoma.

The chain employs TRBV19 and TRBJ1-2; no definite D call. Germline lookup yields CDR1 LNHDA and CDR2 SQIVND (reference sequence). V dropped 3 bases and J dropped 1 base, with 12 bases sitting between them. The CDR3 covers 15 residues. In DNA, the CDR3 is TGTGCCAGTAGTATCCGGCAGGTGCTTAACTATGGCTACACCTTC. Translating gives CASSIRQVLNYGYTF.

V gene TRBV30 combines with J gene TRBJ2-7, with unresolved D. Germline CDR1 and CDR2: GTSNPN and SVGIG (reference sequence). Trimming stripped 4 bases from V and 3 bases from J, with 16 bases between. This CDR3 region has 14 residues. The DNA for the CDR3 is TGTGCCTGGATCTCCAAGGTGTCCAACTACGAGCAGTACTTC. It is translated as CAWISKVSNYEQYF.

The CDR3 sequence is CASSPQGTVSGNTIYF. CDR3 nucleotides: TGTGCCAGCAGCCCCCAAGGGACAGTCTCTGGAAACACCATATATTTT. J is TRBJ1-3 and V is TRBV9; 7 nucleotides line up with TRBD1. With 4 bases clipped from V and 0 bases from J, the junction kept 7 bases outside the gene matches. The length of the CDR3 is 16 residues. Germline values: CDR1 SGDLS, CDR2 YYNGEE.

The chain carries TRBV5-5 and TRBJ2-2; no reliable D call. Germline assignment: CDR1 SGHKS and CDR2 YYEKEE (reference sequence). The CDR3 is 13 residues long. The V end was cut by 0 bases, the J end by 4 bases, with 4 bases between. CDR3 nucleotides: TGTGCCAGCAGCTTGGACAGCACCGGGGAGCTGTTTTTT. It yields the protein CASSLDSTGELFF.

CDR3 DNA: TGTGCCAGCAGGACCCAGGGAGGGCGGACTGAAGCTTTCTTT. Its translation is CASRTQGGRTEAFF. V usage is TRBV28 and J usage is TRBJ1-1; a possible D gene is TRBD1 (5 bases). The CDR3 is made up of 14 amino acids. The germline V gene encodes CDR1 MDHEN and CDR2 SYDVKM. The V end was cut by 6 bases, the J end by 5 bases, with 16 bases between.